Below, 23 T cell receptor beta chains from the same sample are listed, as sequenced in a study of shared clonotypes between healthy human individuals. Libraries were prepared by immunoSEQ multiplex PCR; TCRdb keeps only in-frame clonotypes and omits some of them. The sample consists of 2 million to 3 million clones, approximately 93% of them appearing once. The specimen was naive CD4+ T cells from PBMCs. Subset given: CD45RA+ positively selected. The receptor source for this set is a man aged 18-30 years in good health. Some clones in this sample may be carry-over from other donors' samples.

V gene TRBV5-4 combines with J gene TRBJ2-7; possible D gene TRBD2, 5 bases. The CDR3 consists of 13 residues. Germline V gene sequence: CDR1 SGHNT, CDR2 YYREEE (reference sequence). Trimming took 2 bases from V and 3 from J, leaving 9 bases between them. CDR3 in DNA: TGTGCCAGCAGCTTCGCGGGCCGCTACGAGCAGTACTTC. Amino acids: CASSFAGRYEQYF.

The rearrangement links TRBV10-2 to TRBJ1-2; 7 nucleotides line up with TRBD1. This CDR3 spans 15 amino acids. The V gene end was trimmed by 4 bases and the J gene end by 2 bases; junction bases not matched to a gene: 7. Per germline, CDR1 WSHSY and CDR2 SAAADI. The CDR3: CASSGGQHTNYGYTF. In DNA form, the CDR3 reads TGCGCCAGCAGTGGGGGACAGCACACAAACTATGGCTACACCTTC.

The chain uses TRBV5-8 and TRBJ1-5; the D gene is possibly TRBD1 (5 bases). Trimming removed 1 base from V and 1 base from J, with 9 bases in between. CDR3 size: 15 residues. The germline V gene has CDR1 SGHTS and CDR2 YDEGEE. The chain's CDR3 is CASSLKGTSNQPQHF. DNA for the CDR3: TGTGCCAGCAGCTTGAAAGGGACCAGCAATCAGCCCCAGCATTTT.

V and J are TRBV7-9 and TRBJ1-6; 8 positions match TRBD1. The V gene's germline CDR1 is SEHNR and CDR2 FQNEAQ (reference sequence). The CDR3 runs 15 residues. Trimming removed 4 bases from V and 7 bases from J; junction bases left unmatched: 6. The CDR3 here is CASSSGQGPNSPLHF. For the CDR3, the DNA is TGTGCCAGCAGCTCCGGACAGGGCCCCAATTCACCCCTCCACTTT.

In nucleotides, the CDR3 is TGTGCCAGCAGCTTGGACGGGAGGACCTCCTACGAGCAGTACTTC. It translates to CASSLDGRTSYEQYF. The chain combines TRBV5-4 with TRBJ2-7; 7 positions match TRBD2. This CDR3 region has 15 residues. The germline V gene encodes CDR1 SGHNT and CDR2 YYREEE (reference sequence). Germline trimming cut 0 bases from V and 0 bases from J; bases unmatched to any gene: 3.

This clone was seen only a few times. The chain carries TRBV6-4 and TRBJ2-2; perhaps TRBD2 as D (5 bases). The V and J ends lost 5 bases and 7 bases respectively, with 11 bases between them. CDR1 is MRHNA and CDR2 is SNTAGT in the germline V gene. The CDR3 extends over 13 amino acids. The CDR3 DNA is TGTGCCAGCAGTTTACTAGGTGGCGGGGAGCTGTTTTTT. Translating it yields CASSLLGGGELFF.

This clone was seen once. The gene calls are TRBV6-1 and TRBJ2-1, with TRBD1 identical over 7 bases. Germline CDR1 is MNHNS and CDR2 is SASEGT. There are 16 residues in the CDR3. V shed 4 bases, J shed 0 bases, and the junction held 6 bases outside the gene matches. This CDR3 is CASSVLQGSSYNEQFF. CDR3 DNA sequence: TGTGCCAGCAGTGTCCTACAGGGGAGCTCCTACAATGAGCAGTTCTTC.

This sequence joins TRBV2 and TRBJ2-1; the match to TRBD1 covers 10 bases. This CDR3 spans 14 amino acids. The V gene's germline CDR1 is SNHLY and CDR2 FYNNEI. DNA of the CDR3: TGTGTCTGCCTGCCGGGACAGGGGTCCAATGAGCAGTTCTTC. Amino acids: CVCLPGQGSNEQFF.

The chain employs TRBV19 and TRBJ1-1; 7 bases align to TRBD1. J was trimmed by 2 bases and V by 4 bases; bases with no gene match: 7. This CDR3 comprises 15 residues. Germline values: CDR1 LNHDA, CDR2 SQIVND (reference sequence). CDR3 in DNA: TGTGCCAGTAGTAGACGCAGACAGGGCAACACTGAAGCTTTCTTT. Translation gives CASSRRRQGNTEAFF.

The chain carries TRBV27 and TRBJ1-2, with D tentatively TRBD1 (6 bases). With 6 bases removed from V and 2 bases from J, the gap between germline ends came to 19 bases. This CDR3 region has 16 residues. Germline CDR1 is MNHEY and CDR2 is SMNVEV (reference sequence). The CDR3 region has the DNA TGTGCCAGCAGACCGATCCAAACAGGGAGGAACTATGGCTACACCTTC. Its translation is CASRPIQTGRNYGYTF.

The V call is TRBV28, the J call TRBJ1-2; 9 nucleotides agree with TRBD1. With 7 bases clipped from V and 5 bases from J, the junction kept 8 bases outside the gene matches. CDR1 and CDR2 from the germline V gene are MDHEN and SYDVKM. The CDR3 contains 14 residues. This chain's CDR3 is CASNPGQGIYGYTF. The DNA of the CDR3 is TGTGCCAGCAACCCGGGACAGGGAATTTATGGCTACACCTTC.

The chain uses TRBV10-3 and TRBJ2-5; D is possibly TRBD1 (5 bases). The germline gives CDR1 ENHRY, CDR2 SYGVKD. With 4 bases removed from V and 1 base from J, the gap between germline ends came to 10 bases. CDR3 length: 14 amino acids. The CDR3 sequence is CAISGDRLQETQYF. CDR3 in DNA: TGTGCCATCAGTGGTGACAGACTCCAAGAGACCCAGTACTTC.

This chain uses TRBV28 with TRBJ1-1, with D maybe TRBD1 (5 bases). The CDR3 runs to 13 residues. In germline, CDR1 is MDHEN, CDR2 SYDVKM. Deletions cut 6 bases from V and 4 bases from J, with 12 bases between. The DNA of the CDR3 is TGTGCCAGCAGAAGGGGCGGGAGCACTGAAGCTTTCTTT. Translation: CASRRGGSTEAFF.

This clone was counted between two and nine times. This sequence joins TRBV5-6 and TRBJ2-5; D is ambiguous. The CDR3 has 13 amino acids. Trimming shortened V by 4 bases and J by 5 bases, and 12 bases separated the two germline ends. Germline assignment: CDR1 SGHDT and CDR2 YYEEEE. In nucleotides, the CDR3 is TGTGCCAGCAGCCTTCGAGCGCACGAGACCCAGTACTTC. This translates into CASSLRAHETQYF.

The J gene is TRBJ2-5, the V gene TRBV19; TRBD1 is a possible D gene (7 bases). The V gene lost 4 bases and the J gene lost 4 bases, with 16 bases spanning the gap. CDR1 and CDR2 (germline): LNHDA, SQIVND (reference sequence). CDR3 length: 15 amino acids. Here the CDR3 reads CASSNSGGGGETQYF. In DNA form, the CDR3 reads TGTGCCAGTAGTAATTCAGGAGGGGGCGGAGAGACCCAGTACTTC.

The chain uses TRBV18 and TRBJ2-1; D gene unclear. Germline lookup yields CDR1 KGHSH and CDR2 LQKENI. V dropped 2 bases and J dropped 3 bases, with 11 bases sitting between them. The CDR3 has 15 amino acids. The CDR3 spells CASSPRAEIYNEQFF. Written as DNA, the CDR3 is TGTGCCAGCTCACCAAGGGCAGAGATCTACAATGAGCAGTTCTTC. The full variable domain, rest sourced from reference TRBV18 and TRBJ2-1, is NAGVMQNPRHLVRRRGQEARLRCSPMKGHSHVYWYRQLPEEGLKFMVYLQKENIIDESGMPKERFSAEFPKEGPSILRIQQVVRGDSAAYFCASSPRAEIYNEQFFGPGTRLTVL.

As regards this clone: Other DNA sequences of this sample code for an identical CDR3. This rearrangement joins TRBV18 to TRBJ1-1; D is unclear. CDR1 and CDR2 (germline): KGHSH, LQKENI. Trimming removed 2 bases at V and 4 bases at J, with 8 bases between. CDR3 length equals 13 residues. This chain's CDR3 is CASSPGDPTEAFF. As DNA, the CDR3 is TGTGCCAGCTCACCAGGGGATCCCACTGAAGCTTTCTTT.

The gene calls are TRBV5-6 and TRBJ2-7; TRBD2 matches at 11 bases. The germline V gene encodes CDR1 SGHDT and CDR2 YYEEEE. Trimming took 2 bases from V and 3 from J; bases not matched to a gene: 4. This CDR3 region has 15 residues. CDR3 region: CASSFRGLADYEQYF. In DNA, the CDR3 is TGTGCCAGCAGCTTCCGGGGACTAGCGGACTACGAGCAGTACTTC.

J is TRBJ1-1 and V is TRBV28; the D is unclear. Germline V gene sequence: CDR1 MDHEN, CDR2 SYDVKM. The CDR3 is made up of 13 amino acids. Trimming shortened V by 8 bases and J by 0 bases, and 10 bases separated the two germline ends. CDR3 DNA: TGTGCCAGCGTACGCGGGGTGAACACTGAAGCTTTCTTT. Protein sequence: CASVRGVNTEAFF.

V and J are TRBV5-4 and TRBJ2-6; D gene uncertain. Trimming stripped 0 bases from V and 4 bases from J, with 11 bases between. In germline, CDR1 is SGHNT, CDR2 YYREEE (reference sequence). This CDR3 region has 16 residues. Written as DNA, the CDR3 is TGTGCCAGCAGCTTGGCCCAGCAGGCGGGGGCCAACGTCCTGACTTTC. Protein: CASSLAQQAGANVLTF.

The V gene is TRBV6-1, the J gene TRBJ2-3; D may be TRBD1 or TRBD2 (5 bases each). Germline values: CDR1 MNHNS, CDR2 SASEGT. The CDR3 sequence is 15 residues long. The V end was cut by 0 bases, the J end by 2 bases, with 9 bases between. CDR3 bases: TGTGCCAGCAGTGAAGCGGGACCGTCCACAGATACGCAGTATTTT. It translates to CASSEAGPSTDTQYF.

This chain connects TRBV2 to TRBJ1-2, with D unresolved. The CDR3 has 15 amino acids. V shed 0 bases and J shed 10 bases, with 18 bases lying between them. Germline V gene sequence: CDR1 SNHLY, CDR2 FYNNEI. Written as DNA, the CDR3 is TGTGCCAGCAGTGAAGCGTTGGGCAGCCTAGGGCTCTACACCTTC. It codes for CASSEALGSLGLYTF. Variable domain in full (rest from reference TRBV2 and TRBJ1-2): EPEVTQTPSHQVTQMGQEVILRCVPISNHLYFYWYRQILGQKVEFLVSFYNNEISEKSEIFDDQFSVERPDGSNFTLKIRSTKLEDSAMYFCASSEALGSLGLYTFGSGTRLTVV.

The chain couples TRBV5-1 to TRBJ2-2; 9 nucleotides line up with TRBD2. Looked up from germline, CDR1 is SGHRS and CDR2 is YFSETQ. CDR3 length equals 16 residues. V gave up 0 bases and J gave up 3 bases; unmatched junction bases: 3. This CDR3 is CASSLVAGDYTGELFF. In nucleotides, the CDR3 is TGCGCCAGCAGCTTGGTAGCGGGAGATTACACCGGGGAGCTGTTTTTT. The full variable domain, rest sourced from reference TRBV5-1 and TRBJ2-2, is KAGVTQTPRYLIKTRGQQVTLSCSPISGHRSVSWYQQTPGQGLQFLFEYFSETQRNKGNFPGRFSGRQFSNSRSEMNVSTLELGDSALYLCASSLVAGDYTGELFFGEGSRLTVL.